This TCR beta chain was sequenced for a study of T cell responses to AZD1222 COVID-19 vaccine. Study-wide results and caveats: Spike-specific TCR repertoires showed rising breadth and depth after two AZD1222 doses. Repertoire collection took place solely once the T cell response had peaked. There were mostly white British donors and more females than males, and clonal diversity was possibly underestimated.

A word on this clone: Antigen specificity is unknown.

The data were produced by immunoSEQ multiplex PCR, yet TCRdb's version contains in-frame clones alone and is incomplete. Of around 150,000 clones in the sample, approximately 95% are singletons; the top ten hold around 7.1%. Germline V lookup: CDR1 SQVTM, CDR2 ANQGSEA. This CDR3 region has 10 residues. V gave up 6 bases and J gave up 10 bases, with 12 bases separating them. This sequence was found in an adult who received the AZD1222 COVID-19 vaccine. The chain couples TRBV29-1 to TRBJ1-1, with D hard to call. The material sequenced was peripheral blood, taken 28 days after the second AZD1222 dose. DNA for the CDR3: TGCAGCGTCGAGTACGCTGGAGCTTTCTTT. Translating it yields CSVEYAGAFF.